The 6 T cell receptor beta chains in this list originate from one sample, sequenced in a study of cytomegalovirus exposure and HLA in healthy donors. This PCR relied on a set of 60 Vbeta primers and 13 Jbeta primers. Method: immunoSEQ multiplex PCR; TCRdb's copy keeps in-frame clones and lacks some. The sample yields 200,000 to 250,000 clones, approximately 80% seen once. Sequences were obtained from PBMCs. The source is a boy aged 2 to 10 in good health and CMV-seronegative.

The CDR3 DNA reads as TGTGCCAGCAGTCCCCCGCGACAGGGGGGCCCGAACACTGAAGCTTTCTTT. This sequence encodes CASSPPRQGGPNTEAFF. The chain recombines TRBV2 with TRBJ1-1; 9 bases map to TRBD1. The trim removed 5 bases at V and 1 base at J, leaving 11 bases unmatched. Per the germline V gene, CDR1 is SNHLY and CDR2 is FYNNEI. The CDR3 is made up of 17 amino acids.

The chain links TRBV5-4 to TRBJ2-4, with 7 bases fitting TRBD2. The CDR3 is 15 residues long. Unmatched junction bases numbered 4, after V lost 0 bases and J lost 4 bases. Germline V gene data show CDR1 as SGHNT and CDR2 as YYREEE (reference sequence). CDR3 region: CASSLAGGRKNIQYF. The CDR3 nucleotides read TGTGCCAGCAGCTTGGCGGGGGGTCGGAAAAACATTCAGTACTTC.

V and J are TRBV30 and TRBJ1-4; D is unresolved. V lost 8 bases to trimming and J lost 0 bases, with 22 bases between them. There are 17 residues in the CDR3. Germline V CDR1 and CDR2: GTSNPN, SVGIG (reference sequence). CDR3 nucleotides: TGTGCCAGTACCGGGATCCTCATCGATGCAACTAATGAAAAACTGTTTTTT. Translating it yields CASTGILIDATNEKLFF.

V usage is TRBV9 and J usage is TRBJ2-5; TRBD2 aligns across 10 bases. The junction had 11 bases not matched to a gene; V was cut back by 7 bases and J by 5 bases. The CDR3 length is 15 residues. Germline V gene data show CDR1 as SGDLS and CDR2 as YYNGEE. CDR3 region: CASSPSGGASETQYF. The CDR3 nucleotides are TGTGCCAGCTCCCCAAGCGGGGGGGCCTCGGAGACCCAGTACTTC.

The genes are TRBV11-3 and TRBJ2-3; the D gene is possibly TRBD1 (5 bases). Germline-derived CDR1 and CDR2 are SGHNT and YENEEA. The CDR3 has 15 residues. Trimming removed 5 bases at V and 1 base at J, with 13 bases between. The CDR3 DNA is TGTGCCAGCAGCCAAAGGGGCTTCGGCACAGATACGCAGTATTTT. The encoded protein is CASSQRGFGTDTQYF.

The rearrangement links TRBV9 to TRBJ2-4; D is perhaps TRBD1 (5 bases). Trimming cost V 0 bases and J 8 bases, with 9 bases left between them. CDR3 length: 13 residues. CDR1 and CDR2 (germline): SGDLS, YYNGEE. This CDR3 reads CASSVVTGDIQYF. CDR3 coding DNA: TGTGCCAGCAGCGTAGTCACAGGAGACATTCAGTACTTC.